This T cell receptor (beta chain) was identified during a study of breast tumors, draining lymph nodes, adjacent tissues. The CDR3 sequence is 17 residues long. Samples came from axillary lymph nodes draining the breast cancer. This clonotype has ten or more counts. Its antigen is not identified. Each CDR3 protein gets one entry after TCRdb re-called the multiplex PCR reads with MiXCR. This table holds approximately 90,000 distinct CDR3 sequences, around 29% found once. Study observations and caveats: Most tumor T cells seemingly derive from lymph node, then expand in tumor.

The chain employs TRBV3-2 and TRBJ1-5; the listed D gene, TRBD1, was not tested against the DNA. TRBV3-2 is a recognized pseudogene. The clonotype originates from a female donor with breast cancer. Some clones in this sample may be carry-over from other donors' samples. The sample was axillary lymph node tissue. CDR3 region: CASSLGGGRGLSQPQHF. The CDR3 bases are TGTGCCAGCAGCCTAGGGGGTGGCAGGGGTTTGAGTCAGCCCCAGCATTTT.